The 23 T cell receptor beta chains reported below all come from one sample, sequenced in a study of blood T cell repertoires in COVID-19. The table came from immunoSEQ multiplex PCR; TCRdb's copy has only in-frame clones and leaves some out. The table includes about 55,000 clones, around 90% detected once. What was sequenced was peripheral blood. These TCRs come from a human donor with active COVID-19. The donor label of this sample is uncertain.

Only one count was recorded for this clone. The V and J genes are TRBV6-2 or TRBV6-3 and TRBJ1-6, with 9 nucleotides matching TRBD1. The CDR3 has 15 residues. Trimming took 4 bases from V and 9 from J; bases not matched to a gene: 7. Germline CDR1 is MNHEY and CDR2 is SVGEGT. This chain's CDR3 is CASSSRTGESSPLHF. DNA of the CDR3: TGTGCCAGCAGTTCCCGGACAGGGGAAAGTTCACCCCTCCACTTT.

A few counts support this clone. J is TRBJ2-7 and V is TRBV5-4, with a weak D call TRBD2 (6 bases). V was pared by 4 bases and J by 4 bases, with 15 bases between. Looked up from germline, CDR1 is SGHNT and CDR2 is YYREEE (reference sequence). The CDR3 is made up of 14 amino acids. The DNA for the CDR3 is TGTGCCAGCAGCGCCCGCGGGGACCCTTACGAGCAGTACGTC. Encoded protein: CASSARGDPYEQYV.

This chain uses TRBV20-1 with TRBJ2-1, with D possibly being TRBD1 (5 bases). Trimming stripped 6 bases from V and 7 bases from J, with 10 bases between. CDR3 size: 11 residues. Germline loops: CDR1 DFQATT, CDR2 SNEGSKA (reference sequence). Here the CDR3 DNA reads TGCAGTGCCAACTCAGGGAATGAGCAGTTCTTC. This gives the protein CSANSGNEQFF.

This clone was seen a handful of times. DNA for the CDR3: TGTGCCAGCGGCGAATCCCTAGCGGGCACCGGGGAGCTGTTTTTT. Its translation: CASGESLAGTGELFF. This chain links TRBV5-4 with TRBJ2-2; TRBD2 matches 8 bases. Germline V gene data show CDR1 as SGHNT and CDR2 as YYREEE (reference sequence). The CDR3 is 15 residues long. J lost 4 bases, V lost 7 bases, and 9 bases had no gene match.

The gene calls are TRBV27 and TRBJ2-1, with TRBD1 matching 9 bases. The germline V gene encodes CDR1 MNHEY and CDR2 SMNVEV (reference sequence). V was pared by 4 bases and J by 6 bases, with 7 bases of the junction left unmatched. This CDR3 is built from 15 residues. The CDR3 here is CASSSTGGPGNEQFF. CDR3 sequence (DNA): TGTGCCAGCAGTTCCACAGGGGGCCCAGGCAATGAGCAGTTCTTC.

This clone was counted only a few times. This sequence joins TRBV7-9 and TRBJ2-7; D is perhaps TRBD1 (5 bases). CDR3 length: 14 amino acids. CDR1 is SEHNR and CDR2 is FQNEAQ in the germline V gene (reference sequence). V lost 5 bases to trimming and J lost 4 bases, with 15 bases between them. Here the CDR3 DNA reads TGTGCCAGCAGCCCCCTTCGACAGTCTTACGAGCAGTACTTC. It specifies CASSPLRQSYEQYF.

This clone came up a few times. The chain employs TRBV12-3 or TRBV12-4 and TRBJ1-1; 7 bases match TRBD1. With 0 bases clipped from V and 6 bases from J, the junction kept 1 base outside the gene matches. The CDR3 has 13 amino acids. CDR3 loop: CASSLAQGAEAFF. The CDR3 region has the DNA TGTGCCAGCAGTTTAGCTCAGGGGGCTGAAGCTTTCTTT.

The genes are TRBV7-3 and TRBJ2-2, with D perhaps TRBD2 (6 bases). The V and J ends lost 0 bases and 1 base respectively, with 6 bases between them. Germline-derived CDR1 and CDR2 are SGHTA and FQGTGA. The CDR3 spans 15 residues. As DNA, the CDR3 is TGTGCCAGCAGCTTAACCGGGGGGAACACCGGGGAGCTGTTTTTT. This sequence encodes CASSLTGGNTGELFF.

The genes are TRBV19 and TRBJ1-1; D is undetermined. Germline loops: CDR1 LNHDA, CDR2 SQIVND (reference sequence). V gave up 7 bases and J gave up 5 bases, with 8 bases separating them. The CDR3 is 11 amino acids. CDR3 residues: CASNSGTEAFF. The CDR3 region has the DNA TGTGCCAGTAATTCGGGTACTGAAGCTTTCTTT.

CDR3 amino acids: CASSPGTAYNEQFF. The CDR3 DNA reads TGTGCCAGCAGCCCCGGGACAGCCTACAATGAGCAGTTCTTC. V is TRBV7-2 and J is TRBJ2-1, with 7 nucleotides matching TRBD1. Germline V gives CDR1 SGHTA, CDR2 FQGNSA. With V trimmed by 5 bases and J by 2 bases, 3 bases remained unmatched. This CDR3 spans 14 amino acids.

This clone was counted a few times. This chain joins TRBV3-1 (or the pseudogene TRBV3-2) and TRBJ2-7, with TRBD2 identical over 8 bases. The CDR3 runs 14 residues. Germline-derived CDR1 and CDR2 are LGHDT and YNNKEL (reference sequence). V was pared by 1 base and J by 2 bases, with 1 base of the junction left unmatched. CDR3 DNA: TGTGCCAGCAGCCAAGGGACTAGCCCCTACGAGCAGTACGTC. This sequence encodes CASSQGTSPYEQYV.

This clone has just one count. The chain joins TRBV10-1 to TRBJ2-1; 7 bases are a match to TRBD2. The CDR3 loop spans 16 amino acids. The V segment lost 6 bases and the J segment 4 bases; nucleotides outside the gene matches: 12. Germline loops: CDR1 WNHNN, CDR2 SYGVQD (reference sequence). CDR3 residues: CASRVFGGGNYNEQFF. The CDR3 nucleotides are TGCGCCAGCAGAGTCTTCGGCGGGGGAAATTACAATGAGCAGTTCTTC.

This chain connects TRBV18 to TRBJ2-7; 10 bases are a match to TRBD2. Per the germline V gene, CDR1 is KGHSH and CDR2 is LQKENI. The CDR3 runs 14 residues. V shed 6 bases and J 4 bases; nucleotides not matched to a gene: 6. The CDR3 spells CASSPAGGGYEQYF. The CDR3 DNA reads as TGTGCCAGCTCCCCAGCGGGAGGGGGGTACGAGCAGTACTTC. Full variable domain (missing parts from reference TRBV18 and TRBJ2-7): NAGVMQNPRHLVRRRGQEARLRCSPMKGHSHVYWYRQLPEEGLKFMVYLQKENIIDESGMPKERFSAEFPKEGPSILRIQQVVRGDSAAYFCASSPAGGGYEQYFGPGTRLTVT.

This chain uses TRBV5-1 with TRBJ1-2, with D perhaps matching TRBD1 (6 bases). Germline V CDR1 and CDR2: SGHRS, YFSETQ. The V gene lost 4 bases and the J gene lost 1 base, with 17 bases spanning the gap. The CDR3 contains 16 residues. CDR3 amino acids: CASSPSLGASNYGYTF. As DNA, the CDR3 is TGCGCCAGCAGCCCTTCTCTGGGGGCCAGTAACTATGGCTACACCTTC.

The chain employs TRBV7-3 and TRBJ1-1; D gene unclear. V was clipped by 3 bases and J by 3 bases, with 8 bases between them. Germline V gene lookup returns CDR1 SGHTA and CDR2 FQGTGA. CDR3 size: 13 residues. CDR3 sequence reads: CASSFTVDTEAFF. DNA for the CDR3: TGTGCCAGCAGCTTCACGGTAGACACTGAAGCTTTCTTT.

The chain employs TRBV10-3 and TRBJ1-2; D unclear. The V gene lost 7 bases and the J gene lost 1 base, with 13 bases spanning the gap. The CDR3 extends over 14 amino acids. Germline lookup yields CDR1 ENHRY and CDR2 SYGVKD. DNA for the CDR3: TGTGCCATCAAAGAGCAGGCGAGTAACTATGGCTACACCTTC. Translated: CAIKEQASNYGYTF.

This chain connects TRBV7-6 to TRBJ1-5, with 9 bases aligning to TRBD1. J was trimmed by 0 bases and V by 6 bases; bases with no gene match: 6. CDR3 length equals 16 residues. In germline, CDR1 is SGHVS, CDR2 FNYEAQ. CDR3 amino acids: CASSRGQGFSNQPQHF. CDR3 coding DNA: TGTGCCAGCAGTCGGGGACAGGGCTTTAGCAATCAGCCCCAGCATTTT.

This clone is a singleton in its sample. The J gene is TRBJ2-5, the V gene TRBV5-6; TRBD1 matches 12 bases. After removal of 1 base from V and 5 bases from J, the junction contained 12 bases not matched to a gene. The CDR3 has 18 amino acids. Germline assignment: CDR1 SGHDT and CDR2 YYEEEE. DNA of the CDR3: TGTGCCAGCAGCTTGAGTGGATTGGGGACAGGGGGCTTGGAGACCCAGTACTTC. Protein product: CASSLSGLGTGGLETQYF.

The gene calls are TRBV7-9 and TRBJ2-7, with D perhaps matching TRBD1 (6 bases). The CDR3 sequence is 14 residues long. In germline, CDR1 is SEHNR, CDR2 FQNEAQ (reference sequence). V lost 3 bases to trimming and J lost 6 bases, with 15 bases between them. CDR3 in DNA: TGTGCCAGCAGCTTTTGGCAGGGGTTGCTCGAGCAGTACGTC. Protein sequence: CASSFWQGLLEQYV.

The chain links TRBV5-1 to TRBJ2-5, with TRBD2 matching over 11 bases. Looked up from germline, CDR1 is SGHRS and CDR2 is YFSETQ. Trimming at V came to 5 bases and at J to 5 bases, leaving 11 bases not matched to a gene. The CDR3 runs 16 residues. The CDR3 loop reads CASRPRLAGLSETQYF. CDR3 nucleotide sequence: TGCGCCAGCAGGCCCCGACTAGCGGGGCTGAGTGAGACCCAGTACTTC.

The V and J genes are TRBV2 and TRBJ1-4; D not resolved. The CDR3 extends over 13 amino acids. V was shortened by 8 bases and J by 5 bases, with 12 bases between the two germline ends. Germline CDR1 and CDR2: SNHLY and FYNNEI. CDR3 sequence reads: CASSGIQNEKLFF. DNA of the CDR3: TGTGCCAGCTCCGGGATCCAGAATGAAAAACTGTTTTTT.

The chain employs TRBV5-6 and TRBJ1-2; D is perhaps TRBD1 (6 bases). Trimming removed 3 bases from V and 4 bases from J, with 16 bases in between. This CDR3 has 15 amino acids. Looked up from germline, CDR1 is SGHDT and CDR2 is YYEEEE. For the CDR3, the DNA is TGTGCCAGCAGCTCCAGGGGCTTGAGTGTCTATGGCTACACCTTC. Translation: CASSSRGLSVYGYTF.

V usage is TRBV6-5 and J usage is TRBJ1-1; 8 bases map to TRBD1. Germline V gene data show CDR1 as MNHEY and CDR2 as SVGAGI. V lost 10 bases and J lost 4; bases outside the gene matches: 8. This CDR3 has 13 amino acids. CDR3 sequence (DNA): TGTGCCACCAAGACAGGGGCGGGCACTGAAGCTTTCTTT. Protein: CATKTGAGTEAFF.